This passage covers 16 T cell receptor beta chains from one sample sequenced in a study of blood T cell repertoires in COVID-19. The assay was immunoSEQ multiplex PCR, and TCRdb's table has in-frame clones only and misses some. The sample carries around 170,000 clones, less than 90% recorded once. The sequencing sample was made of peripheral blood. The receptors come from a man in his fifties or sixties with acute or convalescent COVID-19.

The chain recombines TRBV10-3 with TRBJ2-7; 13 nucleotides line up with TRBD2. The germline CDR1 and CDR2 sequences are ENHRY and SYGVKD. There are 17 residues in the CDR3. V was clipped by 0 bases and J by 0 bases; unmatched bases: 2. CDR3 sequence (DNA): TGTGCCATCAGTGAGTCCACTAGCGGGAGGGGCTCCTACGAGCAGTACTTC. Translation gives CAISESTSGRGSYEQYF.

The rearrangement uses TRBV14 and TRBJ2-7; 7 nucleotides match TRBD2. The CDR3 is 16 residues long. Germline assignment: CDR1 SGHDN and CDR2 FVKESK. The trim removed 3 bases at V and 0 bases at J, leaving 8 bases unmatched. CDR3 nucleotide sequence: TGTGCCAGCAGCCAGGCTAGCGGACCCTGCTCCTACGAGCAGTACGTC. Translation: CASSQASGPCSYEQYV.

The rearrangement joins TRBV5-4 to TRBJ2-7; tentatively, D is TRBD1 (6 bases). CDR3 length: 14 amino acids. The V gene lost 0 bases and the J gene lost 2 bases, with 9 bases spanning the gap. Per the germline V gene, CDR1 is SGHNT and CDR2 is YYREEE (reference sequence). CDR3 residues: CASSLEAGAYEQYV. CDR3 DNA: TGTGCCAGCAGCTTGGAGGCAGGGGCCTACGAGCAGTACGTC.

The chain recombines TRBV14 with TRBJ1-6, with 7 nucleotides matching TRBD1. V gave up 1 base and J gave up 10 bases; unmatched junction bases: 10. Germline V gene data show CDR1 as SGHDN and CDR2 as FVKESK. The CDR3 is made up of 16 amino acids. The CDR3 DNA reads TGTGCCAGCAGCCAAGGGCAGGGGGTCTTTGGATCACCCCTCCACTTT. This sequence encodes CASSQGQGVFGSPLHF.

The chain links TRBV7-8 to TRBJ2-5; the match to TRBD1 covers 9 bases. Germline assignment: CDR1 SGHVS and CDR2 FQNEAQ. V was pared by 7 bases and J by 4 bases, with 7 bases of the junction left unmatched. The CDR3 has 14 residues. This chain's CDR3 is CASKWKGQGETQYF. The CDR3 DNA reads as TGTGCCAGCAAGTGGAAGGGACAGGGAGAGACCCAGTACTTC.

The DNA of the CDR3 is TGCGCCAGCACCGAGGCTTCCAAGCTCAGCACAGATACGCAGTATTTT. Its translation is CASTEASKLSTDTQYF. The chain couples TRBV4-1 to TRBJ2-3; the D is unclear. The V and J ends lost 7 bases and 0 bases respectively, with 17 bases between them. The CDR3 covers 16 residues. CDR1 and CDR2 from the germline V gene are MGHRA and YSYEKL.

The V gene is TRBV6-1, the J gene TRBJ2-5; 9 nucleotides agree with TRBD1. The V gene's germline CDR1 is MNHNS and CDR2 SASEGT. The V segment lost 1 base and the J segment 4 bases; nucleotides outside the gene matches: 7. There are 16 residues in the CDR3. CDR3 in amino acids: CASSEGDRAKRETQYF. The CDR3, as DNA: TGTGCCAGCAGTGAAGGGGACAGGGCAAAGAGAGAGACCCAGTACTTC.

The genes are TRBV19 and TRBJ2-3; D is undetermined. The V end was cut by 1 base, the J end by 1 base, with 15 bases between. Germline V lookup: CDR1 LNHDA, CDR2 SQIVND (reference sequence). The CDR3 runs 17 residues. CDR3 in DNA: TGTGCCAGTAGTATAGCGTCGGCGGAGCTGGGCACAGATACGCAGTATTTT. Residues: CASSIASAELGTDTQYF.

The chain has TRBV21-1 and TRBJ2-3; TRBD2, the D gene given by the table, was not confirmed from the DNA. TRBV21-1 is classified as a pseudogene. The CDR3 is made up of 19 amino acids. In DNA form, the CDR3 reads TGTGCCAGCAGCAAAGGGGGGCTAGCGGGACCCCGCCACACAGATACGCAGTATTTT. This gives the protein CASSKGGLAGPRHTDTQYF.

This clone was seen a single time. The chain combines TRBV29-1 with TRBJ2-7; 7 nucleotides agree with TRBD1. This CDR3 comprises 13 residues. J was trimmed by 0 bases and V by 6 bases; bases with no gene match: 5. CDR1 is SQVTM and CDR2 is ANQGSEA in the germline V gene. CDR3 protein: CSVLQGPSYEQYF. Written as DNA, the CDR3 is TGCAGCGTGTTACAGGGGCCCTCCTACGAGCAGTACTTC.

The chain couples TRBV12-3 or TRBV12-4 to TRBJ1-3; D gene ambiguous. Trimming stripped 4 bases from V and 2 bases from J, with 6 bases between. This CDR3 comprises 13 residues. This CDR3 is CASSWQTGNTIYF. The CDR3 nucleotides are TGTGCCAGCAGTTGGCAGACTGGAAACACCATATATTTT.

V gene TRBV19 combines with J gene TRBJ1-2; TRBD1 might be the D (5 bases). Trimming took 6 bases from V and 8 from J, leaving 16 bases between them. The CDR3 runs 13 residues. Looked up from germline, CDR1 is LNHDA and CDR2 is SQIVND (reference sequence). CDR3 nucleotide sequence: TGTGCCAGTAGATTATTAACGGGGGAAGGCTACACCTTC. Translation: CASRLLTGEGYTF.

The gene calls are TRBV7-3 and TRBJ1-2; D possibly corresponds to TRBD1 (6 bases). V was clipped by 1 base and J by 0 bases, with 18 bases between them. This CDR3 region has 18 residues. CDR1 and CDR2 from the germline V gene are SGHTA and FQGTGA. Here the CDR3 reads CASSLKGAGAGANYGYTF. The CDR3 region has the DNA TGTGCCAGCAGCTTAAAGGGCGCGGGGGCAGGGGCTAACTATGGCTACACCTTC.

The chain combines TRBV7-3 with TRBJ1-1, with 9 positions matching TRBD1. Germline CDR1 is SGHTA and CDR2 is FQGTGA. V was clipped by 2 bases and J by 5 bases; unmatched bases: 3. This CDR3 comprises 14 residues. The CDR3 reads CASSLGTGKTEAFF. DNA for the CDR3: TGTGCCAGCAGCTTAGGGACAGGGAAAACTGAAGCTTTCTTT.

This chain connects TRBV5-4 to TRBJ1-2, with 7 bases matching TRBD1. Germline CDR1 SGHNT, CDR2 YYREEE (reference sequence). V trimming: 4 bases; J trimming: 7 bases; junction bases outside the gene matches: 7. The CDR3 is 13 amino acids. In DNA form, the CDR3 reads TGTGCCAGCAGCCCAGGGACAGATCGTGGCTACACCTTC. Protein product: CASSPGTDRGYTF.

This chain uses TRBV29-1 with TRBJ1-1, with D perhaps matching TRBD1 (5 bases). Deletions cut 4 bases from V and 2 bases from J, with 11 bases between. Germline lookup yields CDR1 SQVTM and CDR2 ANQGSEA. This CDR3 spans 13 amino acids. CDR3 sequence reads: CSVGKQDNTEAFF. CDR3 DNA sequence: TGCAGCGTTGGTAAACAGGATAACACTGAAGCTTTCTTT.